A single sample is the source of the 14 T cell receptor beta chains below, sequenced in a study of blood T cell repertoires in COVID-19 (dated by TCRdb to 2020 to 2021). The library was made by the immunoSEQ multiplex PCR assay. TCRdb carries this immuneACCESS record with in-frame sequences only. Its versions omit some clonotypes, under half of them owing to an unresolved V gene in the studies checked, with the rest unexplained. The table for this sample lists tens of thousands of clones; about 82% of them were counted only once. About 4.2% of the sample belongs to the ten largest clones. The sample taken for sequencing was peripheral blood. Receptor source: a man older than 75 with active COVID-19.

This chain connects TRBV12-5 to TRBJ1-3; TRBD1 agrees at 8 bases. The CDR3 is made up of 19 amino acids. V was clipped by 6 bases and J by 0 bases; unmatched bases: 16. CDR1 LGHNT and CDR2 FRNRAP come from the germline V gene. The CDR3 loop reads CASGHPGQAPPRSGNTIYF. Written as DNA, the CDR3 is TGTGCTAGTGGGCATCCGGGACAGGCCCCTCCACGCTCTGGAAACACCATATATTTT.

The chain joins TRBV30 to TRBJ1-1; 9 bases are shared with TRBD1. Germline CDR1 reads GTSNPN; CDR2 reads SVGIG (reference sequence). The CDR3 covers 14 residues. Unmatched junction bases numbered 3, after V lost 3 bases and J lost 1 base. The CDR3 DNA follows: TGTGCCTGGAGGGGGGACAGGGCGAACACTGAAGCTTTCTTT. Translated, it gives CAWRGDRANTEAFF.

This chain links TRBV7-3 with TRBJ1-4; D is unresolved. Germline V gene sequence: CDR1 SGHTA, CDR2 FQGTGA. The CDR3 totals 13 residues. Trimming took 1 base from V and 8 from J, leaving 8 bases between them. The CDR3 loop is CASSLSPQEKLFF. CDR3 nucleotides: TGTGCCAGCAGCTTAAGCCCTCAGGAAAAACTGTTTTTT.

The chain couples TRBV9 to TRBJ2-1; TRBD2 aligns across 9 bases. Trimming took 4 bases from V and 8 from J; bases not matched to a gene: 13. The CDR3 spans 16 residues. CDR1 is SGDLS, CDR2 YYNGEE, per germline. The CDR3 loop is CASSPLLQREVDEQFF. The DNA of the CDR3 is TGTGCCAGCAGCCCCCTCCTCCAGCGGGAGGTCGATGAGCAGTTCTTC.

The CDR3, as DNA: TGCGCCAGCAGTGAGTCGGGCAGCTACGAGCAGTACTTC. This translates into CASSESGSYEQYF. The J gene is TRBJ2-7, the V gene TRBV10-1, with D unclear. Trimming shortened V by 0 bases and J by 3 bases, and 6 bases separated the two germline ends. Germline-derived CDR1 and CDR2 are WNHNN and SYGVQD (reference sequence). CDR3 size: 13 residues.

This chain uses TRBV10-1 with TRBJ2-7, with 14 bases lining up with TRBD2. Trimming at V came to 3 bases and at J to 6 bases, leaving 16 bases not matched to a gene. The length of the CDR3 is 19 residues. Germline-derived CDR1 and CDR2 are WNHNN and SYGVQD (reference sequence). The CDR3 loop is CASSDWAGLAGETWGEQYF. The CDR3 nucleotides are TGCGCCAGCAGTGATTGGGCGGGACTAGCGGGGGAAACCTGGGGCGAGCAGTACTTC.

The rearrangement joins TRBV12-3 or TRBV12-4 to TRBJ2-2, with TRBD2 identical over 12 bases. The ends lost 10 bases at V and 8 bases at J; junction bases unmatched: 5. The CDR3 has 13 residues. DNA for the CDR3: TGTGCCAACGGACTAGCGGGATCTGGGGAGCTGTTTTTT. As protein: CANGLAGSGELFF.

This chain connects TRBV7-6 to TRBJ2-3; TRBD2 matches 7 bases. J gave up 9 bases and V 5 bases, and 17 bases lay outside the gene matches. Germline assignment: CDR1 SGHVS and CDR2 FNYEAQ. This CDR3 comprises 16 residues. The CDR3 sequence: CASSPLGTMIQPTQYF. DNA of the CDR3: TGTGCCAGCAGCCCCCTGGGGACTATGATTCAACCAACGCAGTATTTT.

This chain connects TRBV13 to TRBJ1-3; TRBD1 matches at 8 bases. The CDR3 length is 14 residues. Trimming took 6 bases from V and 8 from J; bases not matched to a gene: 9. Germline V gene data show CDR1 as PRHDT and CDR2 as FYEKMQ (reference sequence). The CDR3 DNA reads TGTGCCAGCAGGCCGACAGGGGCCCGGGACACCATATATTTT. Its protein product is CASRPTGARDTIYF.

This clone was seen once. The chain has TRBV7-9 and TRBJ2-3; D is unresolved. The CDR3 spans 12 residues. Trimming removed 4 bases from V and 2 bases from J, with 4 bases in between. CDR1 and CDR2 from the germline V gene are SEHNR and FQNEAQ (reference sequence). The DNA for the CDR3 is TGTGCCAGCAGCTCCCTCACAGATACGCAGTATTTT. Its translation: CASSSLTDTQYF.

The CDR3 coding sequence is TGTGCCAGCAGCTCAATCTACGAGCAGTACTTC. Residues: CASSSIYEQYF. This chain joins TRBV11-1 and TRBJ2-7, with D unclear. The germline V and J ends were trimmed by 4 bases and 3 bases, with 4 bases remaining between them. The CDR3 covers 11 residues. Germline V lookup: CDR1 SGHAT, CDR2 FQDESV (reference sequence).

The V and J genes are TRBV2 and TRBJ1-5; the match to TRBD1 covers 9 bases. Germline V gene data show CDR1 as SNHLY and CDR2 as FYNNEI. The junction had 4 bases not matched to a gene; V was cut back by 4 bases and J by 6 bases. The CDR3 contains 14 residues. CDR3 sequence reads: CASSGDRAGQPQHF. In DNA form, the CDR3 reads TGTGCCAGCAGTGGGGACAGGGCCGGTCAGCCCCAGCATTTT.

The rearrangement joins TRBV11-2 to TRBJ1-1; perhaps TRBD1 as D (5 bases). Germline V gene lookup returns CDR1 SGHAT and CDR2 FQNNGV. V lost 5 bases and J 1 base, leaving 11 bases between the germline ends. The CDR3 is made up of 14 amino acids. CDR3 nucleotide sequence: TGTGCCAGCAGCCTCGGGGGGGGGAACACTGAAGCTTTCTTT. This gives the protein CASSLGGGNTEAFF.

The chain employs TRBV9 and TRBJ1-1; 7 positions match TRBD1. The V and J ends lost 3 bases and 0 bases, in that order; junction bases with no gene match: 11. This CDR3 comprises 17 residues. Germline assignment: CDR1 SGDLS and CDR2 YYNGEE. The CDR3 here is CASSEGGSDRVNTEAFF. CDR3 nucleotide sequence: TGTGCCAGCAGCGAAGGGGGTAGCGACAGGGTGAACACTGAAGCTTTCTTT.